These T cell receptor beta chains were read from a single sample in a study of blood T cells in healthy people across ages. TCRdb re-called the 5' RACE reads with MiXCR, one entry per CDR3 protein. Among some 370,000 distinct CDR3 sequences, about 49% were seen once, and the ten largest hold 51%. Sequencing was performed on blood. Receptor source: a man aged 55 to 70 in good health. Both conserved end residues are part of each CDR3. A D gene is named only where the DNA matches it firmly. Some rows have no size entry. The others give once, few or many, or a class for an expanded clone.

size,length,J,V,D,CDR3,DNA
once,15,TRBJ1-4,TRBV20-1,TRBD1,CSARVVDRANEKLFF,TGCAGTGCTAGAGTTGTGGACAGGGCCAATGAAAAACTGTTTTTT
-,12,TRBJ1-2,TRBV20-1,-,CSATGGNYGYTF,TGCAGTGCTACGGGGGGTAACTATGGCTACACCTTC
-,10,TRBJ1-5,TRBV5-1,-,CASSNQPQHF,TGCGCCAGCAGTAATCAGCCCCAGCATTTT
-,16,TRBJ2-3,TRBV20-1,-,CSARADSSISTDTQYF,TGCAGTGCTAGAGCTGACTCGTCAATCAGCACAGATACGCAGTATTTT
-,15,TRBJ1-2,TRBV27,-,CASSLIGVGTYGYTF,TGTGCCAGCAGCTTAATTGGGGTCGGCACTTATGGCTACACCTTC
-,13,TRBJ2-7,TRBV7-8,-,CASSLTQDYELYF,TGTGCCAGCAGCTTAACGCAGGACTACGAGCTGTACTTC
-,14,TRBJ2-7,TRBV10-2,TRBD2,CASRRAGGTYEQYF,TGCGCCAGCAGACGAGCGGGGGGGACCTACGAGCAGTACTTC
-,14,TRBJ1-4,TRBV18,-,CASSPGSGREKLFF,TGTGCCAGCTCACCGGGATCAGGGCGTGAAAAACTGTTTTTT
-,14,TRBJ2-5,TRBV2,-,CASSGQGFVKTQYF,TGTGCCAGCAGTGGGCAGGGGTTCGTCAAGACCCAGTACTTC
-,20,TRBJ2-7,TRBV7-2,TRBD2,CASSLAYLSPTSGRAHEQYF,TGTGCCAGCAGCTTAGCCTACCTTTCACCTACTAGCGGGAGGGCCCACGAGCAGTACTTC
-,15,TRBJ2-5,TRBV6-2/TRBV6-3,-,CASSYSGRYQETQYF,TGTGCCAGCAGTTACTCCGGACGGTATCAAGAGACCCAGTACTTC
-,14,TRBJ1-2,TRBV3-1,-,CASSHIQGAYGYTF,TGTGCCAGCAGCCATATACAGGGTGCCTATGGCTACACCTTC
-,15,TRBJ2-1,TRBV20-1,TRBD2,CSARGLAGVSVEQFF,TGCAGTGCTAGAGGGCTAGCGGGAGTCTCGGTTGAGCAGTTCTTC
-,14,TRBJ2-3,TRBV3-1,-,CASSQVTGTDTQYF,TGTGCCAGCAGCCAAGTTACAGGGACAGATACGCAGTATTTT
-,14,TRBJ2-1,TRBV28,-,CASSSQGTDNEQFF,TGTGCCAGCAGCTCGCAGGGGACCGACAATGAGCAGTTCTTC
-,16,TRBJ1-1,TRBV4-3,TRBD1,CASSPRTGGPSTEAFF,TGCGCCAGCAGCCCAAGGACAGGGGGTCCTTCCACTGAAGCTTTCTTT
-,16,TRBJ2-1,TRBV29-1,TRBD1,CSVEVGQGKNYNEQFF,TGCAGCGTTGAGGTAGGACAGGGAAAGAACTACAATGAGCAGTTCTTC
-,13,TRBJ1-2,TRBV6-5,-,CASRYDSLYGYTF,TGTGCCAGCAGATATGACAGCCTCTATGGCTACACCTTC
few,20,TRBJ2-6,TRBV12-3/TRBV12-4,TRBD2,CASSLAGTSGVLTGANVLTF,TGTGCCAGCAGTTTAGCGGGGACTAGCGGGGTACTGACTGGGGCCAACGTCCTGACTTTC
-,11,TRBJ2-5,TRBV10-2,TRBD2,CASSVAGGKYF,TGCGCCAGCAGCGTAGCGGGGGGGAAGTACTTC
-,15,TRBJ2-7,TRBV7-2,TRBD1,CASSPGTGWSYEQYF,TGTGCCAGCAGCCCCGGGACAGGGTGGTCCTACGAGCAGTACTTC
-,15,TRBJ1-1,TRBV20-1,TRBD1,CSARDLNRGNTEAFF,TGCAGTGCTAGAGATCTCAACAGGGGAAACACTGAAGCTTTCTTT
few,15,TRBJ2-1,TRBV11-3,TRBD2,CASSLAAGVSNEQFF,TGTGCCAGCAGCTTAGCCGCGGGAGTATCCAATGAGCAGTTCTTC
many,12,TRBJ1-2,TRBV20-1,-,CSASAQNYGYTF,TGCAGTGCTAGTGCACAGAACTATGGCTACACCTTC
-,13,TRBJ2-7,TRBV18,-,CASSWDEDGEQYF,TGTGCCAGCTCCTGGGACGAGGATGGCGAGCAGTACTTC
few,16,TRBJ2-1,TRBV9,TRBD2,CASSRTSGGSYNEQFF,TGTGCCAGCAGCCGGACTAGCGGGGGCTCCTACAATGAGCAGTTCTTC
-,13,TRBJ2-1,TRBV29-1,TRBD2,CSAGLAGGNEQFF,TGCAGCGCTGGACTAGCGGGAGGGAATGAGCAGTTCTTC
-,16,TRBJ2-4,TRBV3-1,-,CASSQTRTAVLYEHYF,TGTGCCAGCAGCCAGACTCGGACAGCCGTTCTCTACGAGCACTACTTC
-,16,TRBJ1-6,TRBV20-1,-,CSARGHTGTADSPLHF,TGCAGTGCTAGGGGGCATACAGGGACCGCGGATTCACCCCTCCACTTT
medium-sized,14,TRBJ2-3,TRBV12-3/TRBV12-4,TRBD2,CASIGGLATDTQYF,TGTGCCAGCATTGGCGGACTAGCGACAGATACGCAGTATTTT
few,15,TRBJ2-7,TRBV5-1,TRBD2,CASSSLSGSSYEQYF,TGCGCCAGCAGCTCTCTCAGCGGGAGCTCCTACGAGCAGTACTTC
-,14,TRBJ2-3,TRBV20-1,TRBD2,CSAGDSGTSDTQYF,TGCAGTGCTGGGGATAGCGGGACTTCAGATACGCAGTATTTT